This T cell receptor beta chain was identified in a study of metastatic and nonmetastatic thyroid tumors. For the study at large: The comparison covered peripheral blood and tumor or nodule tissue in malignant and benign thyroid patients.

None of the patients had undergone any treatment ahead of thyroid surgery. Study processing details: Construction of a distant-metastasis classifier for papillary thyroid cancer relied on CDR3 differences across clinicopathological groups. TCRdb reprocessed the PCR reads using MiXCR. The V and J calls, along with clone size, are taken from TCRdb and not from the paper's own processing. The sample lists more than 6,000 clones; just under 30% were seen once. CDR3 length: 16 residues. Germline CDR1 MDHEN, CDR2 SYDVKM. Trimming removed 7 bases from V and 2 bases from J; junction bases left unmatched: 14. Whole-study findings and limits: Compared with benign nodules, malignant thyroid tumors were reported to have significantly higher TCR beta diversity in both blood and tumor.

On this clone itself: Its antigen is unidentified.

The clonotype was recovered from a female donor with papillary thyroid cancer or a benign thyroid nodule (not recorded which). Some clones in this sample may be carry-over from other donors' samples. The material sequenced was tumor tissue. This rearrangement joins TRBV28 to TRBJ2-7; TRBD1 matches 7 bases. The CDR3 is CASNPPQGTATYEQYF. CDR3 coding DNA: TGTGCCAGCAATCCTCCCCAGGGGACAGCGACCTACGAGCAGTACTTC.